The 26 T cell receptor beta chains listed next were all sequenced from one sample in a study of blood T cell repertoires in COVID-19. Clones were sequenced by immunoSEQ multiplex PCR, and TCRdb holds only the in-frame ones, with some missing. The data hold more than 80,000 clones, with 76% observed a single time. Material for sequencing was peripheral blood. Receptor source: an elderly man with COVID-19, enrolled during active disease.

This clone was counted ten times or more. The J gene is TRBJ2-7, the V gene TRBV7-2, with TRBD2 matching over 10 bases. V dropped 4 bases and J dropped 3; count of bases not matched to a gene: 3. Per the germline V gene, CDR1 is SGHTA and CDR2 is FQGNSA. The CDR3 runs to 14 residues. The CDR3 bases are TGTGCCAGCAGCTGGCTAGCGGGGGACTACGAGCAGTACTTC. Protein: CASSWLAGDYEQYF.

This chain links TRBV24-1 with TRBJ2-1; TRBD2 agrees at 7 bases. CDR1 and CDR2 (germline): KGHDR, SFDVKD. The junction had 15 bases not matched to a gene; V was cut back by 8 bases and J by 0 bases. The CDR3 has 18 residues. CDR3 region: CATNYYSGTPSSYNEQFF. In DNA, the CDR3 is TGTGCCACCAACTACTACAGCGGGACTCCAAGCTCCTACAATGAGCAGTTCTTC.

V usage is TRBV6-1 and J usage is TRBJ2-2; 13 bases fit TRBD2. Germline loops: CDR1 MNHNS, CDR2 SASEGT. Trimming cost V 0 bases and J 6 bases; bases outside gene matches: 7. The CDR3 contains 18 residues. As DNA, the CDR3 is TGTGCCAGCAGTGAAGCGCTCGGACTAGCGGGAGAAGCCGGGGAGCTGTTTTTT. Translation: CASSEALGLAGEAGELFF.

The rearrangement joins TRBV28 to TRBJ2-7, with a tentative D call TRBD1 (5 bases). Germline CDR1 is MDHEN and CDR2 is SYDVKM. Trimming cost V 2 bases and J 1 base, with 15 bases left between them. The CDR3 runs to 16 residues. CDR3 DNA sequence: TGTGCCAGCAGTTTAGGTGTGGCAGGGTCTTCCTACGAGCAGTACTTC. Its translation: CASSLGVAGSSYEQYF.

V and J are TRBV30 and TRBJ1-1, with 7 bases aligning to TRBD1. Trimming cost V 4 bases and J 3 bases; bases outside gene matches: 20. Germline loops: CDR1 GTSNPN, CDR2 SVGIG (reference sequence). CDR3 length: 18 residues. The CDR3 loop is CAWTGGGNSVRGDTEAFF. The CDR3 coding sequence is TGTGCCTGGACAGGGGGTGGGAATTCAGTACGAGGGGACACTGAAGCTTTCTTT.

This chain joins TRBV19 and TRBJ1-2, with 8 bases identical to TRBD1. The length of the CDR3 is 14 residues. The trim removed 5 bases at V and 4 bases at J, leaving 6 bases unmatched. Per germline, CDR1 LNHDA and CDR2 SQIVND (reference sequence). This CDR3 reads CASSRGTGLYGYTF. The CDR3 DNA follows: TGTGCCAGTAGTCGCGGGACAGGACTCTATGGCTACACCTTC.

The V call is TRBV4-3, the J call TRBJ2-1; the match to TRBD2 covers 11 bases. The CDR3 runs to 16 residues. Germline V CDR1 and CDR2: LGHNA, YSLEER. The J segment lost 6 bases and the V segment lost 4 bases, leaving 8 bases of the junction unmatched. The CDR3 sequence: CASSPDRLAGGNEQFF. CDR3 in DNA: TGCGCCAGCAGCCCAGACAGGCTAGCGGGAGGCAATGAGCAGTTCTTC.

Here the CDR3 reads CATSRDRSGDTQYF. The CDR3 DNA reads as TGTGCCACCAGCAGAGATCGGTCCGGGGATACGCAGTATTTT. V usage is TRBV15 and J usage is TRBJ2-3; no clear D. The CDR3 covers 14 residues. Trimming took off 0 bases at V and 6 bases at J, with 10 bases between the two ends. The germline V gene has CDR1 LNHNV and CDR2 YYDKDF (reference sequence).

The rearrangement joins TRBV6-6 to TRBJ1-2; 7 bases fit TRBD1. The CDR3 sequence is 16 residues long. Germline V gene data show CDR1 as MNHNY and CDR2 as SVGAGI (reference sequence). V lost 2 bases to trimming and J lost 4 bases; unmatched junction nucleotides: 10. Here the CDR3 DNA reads TGTGCCAGCAGTTACCCTTCCATGACAGGGACCTATGGCTACACCTTC. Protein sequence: CASSYPSMTGTYGYTF.

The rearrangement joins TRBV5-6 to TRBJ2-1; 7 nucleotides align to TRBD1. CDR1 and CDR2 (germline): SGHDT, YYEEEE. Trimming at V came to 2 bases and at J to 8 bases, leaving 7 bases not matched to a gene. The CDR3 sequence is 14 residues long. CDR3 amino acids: CASSFSTGVDEQFF. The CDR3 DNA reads TGTGCCAGCAGCTTTTCTACAGGGGTAGATGAGCAGTTCTTC.

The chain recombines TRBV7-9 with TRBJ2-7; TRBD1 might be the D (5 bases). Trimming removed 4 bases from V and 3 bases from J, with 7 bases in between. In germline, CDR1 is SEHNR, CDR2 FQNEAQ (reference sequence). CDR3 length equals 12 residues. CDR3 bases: TGTGCCAGCAGCTCACAGGTCTACGAGCAGTACTTC. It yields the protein CASSSQVYEQYF.

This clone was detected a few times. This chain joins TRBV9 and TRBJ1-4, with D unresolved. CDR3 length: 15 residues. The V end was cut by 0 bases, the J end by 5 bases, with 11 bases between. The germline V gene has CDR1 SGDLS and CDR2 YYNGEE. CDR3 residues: CASSVESVPNEKLFF. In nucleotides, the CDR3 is TGTGCCAGCAGCGTAGAATCAGTACCAAATGAAAAACTGTTTTTT.

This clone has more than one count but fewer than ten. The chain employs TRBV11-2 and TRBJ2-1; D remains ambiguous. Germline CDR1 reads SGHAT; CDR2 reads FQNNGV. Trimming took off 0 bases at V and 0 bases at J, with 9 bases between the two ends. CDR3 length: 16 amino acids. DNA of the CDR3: TGTGCCAGCAGCTTAGACATACGGAGCTCCTACAATGAGCAGTTCTTC. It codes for CASSLDIRSSYNEQFF.

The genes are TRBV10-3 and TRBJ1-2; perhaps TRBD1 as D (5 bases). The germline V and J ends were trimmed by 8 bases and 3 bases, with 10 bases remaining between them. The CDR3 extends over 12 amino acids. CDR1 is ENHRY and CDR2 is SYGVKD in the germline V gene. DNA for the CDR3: TGTGCCATCCCCCAGGGCGACTATGGCTACACCTTC. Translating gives CAIPQGDYGYTF.

The CDR3: CASSPNRVYQPQHF. In nucleotides, the CDR3 is TGCGCCAGCAGCCCCAACAGGGTTTATCAGCCCCAGCATTTT. The V call is TRBV4-3, the J call TRBJ1-5; D is perhaps TRBD1 (6 bases). In germline, CDR1 is LGHNA, CDR2 YSLEER. The CDR3 has 14 residues. V was trimmed by 4 bases and J by 5 bases, leaving 12 bases between them.

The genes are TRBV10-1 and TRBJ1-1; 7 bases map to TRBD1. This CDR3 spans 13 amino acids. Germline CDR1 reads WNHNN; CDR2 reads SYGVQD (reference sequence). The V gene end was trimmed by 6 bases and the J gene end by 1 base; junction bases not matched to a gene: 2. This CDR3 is CASRGQTNTEAFF. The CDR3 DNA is TGCGCCAGCAGGGGACAGACGAACACTGAAGCTTTCTTT.

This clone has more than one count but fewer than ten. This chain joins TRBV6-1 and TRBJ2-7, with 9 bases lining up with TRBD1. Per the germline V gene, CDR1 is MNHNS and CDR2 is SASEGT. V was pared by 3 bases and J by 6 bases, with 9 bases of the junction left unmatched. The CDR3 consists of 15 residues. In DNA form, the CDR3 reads TGTGCCAGCAGTGAGCACAGGGGGCTTTCTGGCGAGCAGTACTTC. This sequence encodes CASSEHRGLSGEQYF.

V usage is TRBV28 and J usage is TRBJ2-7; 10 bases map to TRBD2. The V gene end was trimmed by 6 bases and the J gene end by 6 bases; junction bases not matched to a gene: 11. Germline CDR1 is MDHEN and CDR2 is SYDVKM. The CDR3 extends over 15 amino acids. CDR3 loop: CASRTSGNYLREQYF. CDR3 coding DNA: TGTGCCAGCAGAACTAGCGGGAATTATTTGCGCGAGCAGTACTTC. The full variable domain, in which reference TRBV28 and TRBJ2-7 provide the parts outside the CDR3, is DVKVTQSSRYLVKRTGEKVFLECVQDMDHENMFWYRQDPGLGLRLIYFSYDVKMKEKGDIPEGYSVSREKKERFSLILESASTNQTSMYLCASRTSGNYLREQYFGPGTRLTVT.

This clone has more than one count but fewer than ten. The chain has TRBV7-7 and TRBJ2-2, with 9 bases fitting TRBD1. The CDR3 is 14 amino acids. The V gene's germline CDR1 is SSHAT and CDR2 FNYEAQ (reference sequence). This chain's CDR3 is CATGPGQGTGELFF. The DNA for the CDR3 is TGTGCTACTGGTCCGGGACAGGGCACCGGGGAGCTGTTTTTT.

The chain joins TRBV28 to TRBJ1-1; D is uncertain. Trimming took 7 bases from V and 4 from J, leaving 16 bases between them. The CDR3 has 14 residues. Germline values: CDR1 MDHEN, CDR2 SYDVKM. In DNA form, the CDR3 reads TGTGCCAGCAAAGGGTCGGGAGGGTCCACTGAAGCTTTCTTT. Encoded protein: CASKGSGGSTEAFF.

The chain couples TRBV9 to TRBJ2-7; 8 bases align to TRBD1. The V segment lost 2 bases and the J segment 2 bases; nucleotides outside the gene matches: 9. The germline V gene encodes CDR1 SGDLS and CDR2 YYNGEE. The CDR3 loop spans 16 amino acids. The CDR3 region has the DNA TGTGCCAGCAGCGTCGACTCGACAGGGGAAGCCTACGAGCAGTACTTC. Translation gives CASSVDSTGEAYEQYF. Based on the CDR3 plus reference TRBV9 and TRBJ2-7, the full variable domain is DSGVTQTPKHLITATGQRVTLRCSPRSGDLSVYWYQQSLDQGLQFLIQYYNGEERAKGNILERFSAQQFPDLHSELNLSSLELGDSALYFCASSVDSTGEAYEQYFGPGTRLTVT.

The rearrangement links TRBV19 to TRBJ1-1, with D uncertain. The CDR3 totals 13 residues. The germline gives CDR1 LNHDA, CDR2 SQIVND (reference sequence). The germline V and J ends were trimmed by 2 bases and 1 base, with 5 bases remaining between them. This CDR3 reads CASSIIENTEAFF. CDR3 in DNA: TGTGCCAGTAGTATAATAGAGAACACTGAAGCTTTCTTT. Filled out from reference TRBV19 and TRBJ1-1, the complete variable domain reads DGGITQSPKYLFRKEGQNVTLSCEQNLNHDAMYWYRQDPGQGLRLIYYSQIVNDFQKGDIAEGYSVSREKKESFPLTVTSAQKNPTAFYLCASSIIENTEAFFGQGTRLTVV.

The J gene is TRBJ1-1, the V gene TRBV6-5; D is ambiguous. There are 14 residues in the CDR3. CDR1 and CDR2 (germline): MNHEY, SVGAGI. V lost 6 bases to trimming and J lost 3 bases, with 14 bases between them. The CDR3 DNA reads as TGTGCCAGCAGCCCCGGAGGGAGTGACACTGAAGCTTTCTTT. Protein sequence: CASSPGGSDTEAFF.

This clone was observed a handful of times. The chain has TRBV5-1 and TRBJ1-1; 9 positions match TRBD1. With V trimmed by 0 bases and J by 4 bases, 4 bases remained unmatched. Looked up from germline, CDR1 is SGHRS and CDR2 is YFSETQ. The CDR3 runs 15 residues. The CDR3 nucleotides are TGCGCCAGCAGCTTGGGGCCGACAGGGGGCACTGAAGCTTTCTTT. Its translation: CASSLGPTGGTEAFF.

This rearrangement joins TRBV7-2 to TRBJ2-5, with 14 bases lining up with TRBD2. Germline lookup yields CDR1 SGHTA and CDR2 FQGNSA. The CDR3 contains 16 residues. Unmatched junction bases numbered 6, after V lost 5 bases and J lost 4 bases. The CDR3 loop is CASSLRLAGGSETQYF. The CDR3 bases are TGTGCCAGCAGCCTACGACTAGCGGGAGGGTCAGAGACCCAGTACTTC.

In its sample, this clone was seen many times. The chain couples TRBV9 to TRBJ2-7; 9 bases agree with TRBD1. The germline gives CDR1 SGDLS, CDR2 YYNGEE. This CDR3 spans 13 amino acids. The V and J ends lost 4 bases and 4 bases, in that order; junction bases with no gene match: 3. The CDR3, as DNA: TGTGCCAGCAGCCCAGGGACAGGGTACGAGCAGTACTTC. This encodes CASSPGTGYEQYF.